This entry is about one T cell receptor (beta chain). This sample is part of a study of blood T cell repertoires in COVID-19. As processed by the authors: It was from reference gene primer amplification that nucleated cell counts were estimated. Some clones are missing from TCRdb's copy, which holds only in-frame ones; the method was immunoSEQ multiplex PCR. V and J calls and clone size are copied from that table; D and trimming were computed from the DNA. Of 300,000 to 500,000 clones listed, 85% to 90% are singletons. This CDR3 is built from 16 residues. Germline V CDR1 and CDR2: SGHKS, YYEKEE (reference sequence). V shed 5 bases and J 7 bases; nucleotides not matched to a gene: 11.

The chain has TRBV5-5 and TRBJ2-1; 11 nucleotides line up with TRBD2. This receptor was identified in a woman younger than 45 with acute COVID-19. Sequenced material: PBMCs or T cells enriched from blood (not recorded which). In DNA, the CDR3 is TGTGCCAGCAGGCATACTAGCGGGGGCCCCGCTAATGAGCAGTTCTTC. Amino acids: CASRHTSGGPANEQFF.